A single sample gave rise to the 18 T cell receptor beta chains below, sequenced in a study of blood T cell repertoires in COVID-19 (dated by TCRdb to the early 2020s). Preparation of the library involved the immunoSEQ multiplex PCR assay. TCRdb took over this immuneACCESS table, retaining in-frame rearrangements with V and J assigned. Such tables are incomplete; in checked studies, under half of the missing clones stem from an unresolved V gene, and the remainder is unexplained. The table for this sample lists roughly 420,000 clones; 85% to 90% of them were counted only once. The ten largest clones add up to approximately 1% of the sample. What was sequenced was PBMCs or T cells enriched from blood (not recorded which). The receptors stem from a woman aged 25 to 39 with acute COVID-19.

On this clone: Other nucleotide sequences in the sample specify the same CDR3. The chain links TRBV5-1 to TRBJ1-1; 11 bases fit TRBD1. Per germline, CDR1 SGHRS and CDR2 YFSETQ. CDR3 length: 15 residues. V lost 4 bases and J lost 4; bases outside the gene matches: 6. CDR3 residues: CASSLSGTGGTEAFF. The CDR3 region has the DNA TGCGCCAGCAGCCTCTCCGGGACAGGGGGCACTGAAGCTTTCTTT.

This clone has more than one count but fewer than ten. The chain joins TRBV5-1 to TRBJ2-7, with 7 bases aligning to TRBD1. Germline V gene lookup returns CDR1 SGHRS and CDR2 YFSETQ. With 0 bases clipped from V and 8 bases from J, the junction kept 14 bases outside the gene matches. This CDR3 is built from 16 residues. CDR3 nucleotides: TGCGCCAGCAGCTTGGGATGGGGACAGATTAGTATCCAGCAGTACTTC. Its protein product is CASSLGWGQISIQQYF.

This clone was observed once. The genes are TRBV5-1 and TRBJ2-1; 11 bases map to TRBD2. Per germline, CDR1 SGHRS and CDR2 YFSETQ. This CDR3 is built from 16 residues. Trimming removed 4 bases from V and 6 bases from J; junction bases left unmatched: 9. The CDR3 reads CASSPSGGPLVNEQFF. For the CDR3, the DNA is TGCGCCAGCAGCCCTAGCGGGGGGCCCCTGGTCAATGAGCAGTTCTTC. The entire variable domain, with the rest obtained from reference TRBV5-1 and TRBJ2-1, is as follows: KAGVTQTPRYLIKTRGQQVTLSCSPISGHRSVSWYQQTPGQGLQFLFEYFSETQRNKGNFPGRFSGRQFSNSRSEMNVSTLELGDSALYLCASSPSGGPLVNEQFFGPGTRLTVL.

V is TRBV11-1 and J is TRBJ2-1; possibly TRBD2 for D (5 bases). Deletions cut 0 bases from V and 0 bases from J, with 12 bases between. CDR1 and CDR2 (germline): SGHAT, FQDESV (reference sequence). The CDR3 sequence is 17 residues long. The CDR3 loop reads CASSLARGGPSYNEQFF. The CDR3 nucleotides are TGTGCCAGCAGCTTAGCGCGCGGCGGGCCCTCCTACAATGAGCAGTTCTTC.

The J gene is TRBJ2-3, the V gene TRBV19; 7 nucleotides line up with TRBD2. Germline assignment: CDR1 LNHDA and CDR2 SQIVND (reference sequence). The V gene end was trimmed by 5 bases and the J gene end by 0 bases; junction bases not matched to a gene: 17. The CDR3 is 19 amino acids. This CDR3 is CASSLGLGPSRSSTDTQYF. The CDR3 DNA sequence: TGTGCCAGTAGTTTAGGACTAGGACCGTCTCGATCTAGCACAGATACGCAGTATTTT.

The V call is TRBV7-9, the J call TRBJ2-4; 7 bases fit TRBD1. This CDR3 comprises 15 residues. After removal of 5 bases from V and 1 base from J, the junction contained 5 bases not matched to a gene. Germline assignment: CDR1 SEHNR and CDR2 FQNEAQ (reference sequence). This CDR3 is CASSHTGQAKNIQYF. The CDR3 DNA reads TGTGCCAGCAGCCATACGGGACAGGCCAAAAACATTCAGTACTTC.

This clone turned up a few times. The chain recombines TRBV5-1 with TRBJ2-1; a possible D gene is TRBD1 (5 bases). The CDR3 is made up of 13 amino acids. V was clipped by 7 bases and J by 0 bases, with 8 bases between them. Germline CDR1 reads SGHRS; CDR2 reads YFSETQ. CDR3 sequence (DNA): TGCGCCAGCCAGGACATCTCCTACAATGAGCAGTTCTTC. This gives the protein CASQDISYNEQFF.

The CDR3 protein is CASSFNGASGNTIYF. In DNA form, the CDR3 reads TGTGCCAGCAGCTTTAACGGTGCCTCTGGAAACACCATATATTTT. The J gene is TRBJ1-3, the V gene TRBV7-2; D uncertain. CDR1 is SGHTA, CDR2 FQGNSA, per germline. The CDR3 consists of 15 residues. V shed 3 bases and J shed 0 bases, with 9 bases lying between them. The full variable domain, with the rest looked up from reference TRBV7-2 and TRBJ1-3, is GAGVSQSPSNKVTEKGKDVELRCDPISGHTALYWYRQSLGQGLEFLIYFQGNSAPDKSGLPSDRFSAERTGGSVSTLTIQRTQQEDSAVYLCASSFNGASGNTIYFGEGSWLTVV.

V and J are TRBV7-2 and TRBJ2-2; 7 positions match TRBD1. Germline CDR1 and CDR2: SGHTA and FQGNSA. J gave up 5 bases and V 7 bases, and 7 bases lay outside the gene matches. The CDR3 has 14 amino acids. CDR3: CASKQGMETGELFF. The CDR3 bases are TGTGCCAGCAAACAGGGGATGGAAACCGGGGAGCTGTTTTTT.

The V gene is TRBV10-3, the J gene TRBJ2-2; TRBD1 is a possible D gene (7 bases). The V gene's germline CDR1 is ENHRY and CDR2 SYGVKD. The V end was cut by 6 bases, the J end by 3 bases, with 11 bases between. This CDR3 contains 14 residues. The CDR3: CAIREGADTGELFF. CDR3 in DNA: TGTGCCATCAGGGAGGGGGCGGACACCGGGGAGCTGTTTTTT.

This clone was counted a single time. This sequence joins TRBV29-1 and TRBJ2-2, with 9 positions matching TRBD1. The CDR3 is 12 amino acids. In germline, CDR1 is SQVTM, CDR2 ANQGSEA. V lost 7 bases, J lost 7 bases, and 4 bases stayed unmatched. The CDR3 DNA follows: TGCAGCGGCGGACAGGGGAGCGGGGAGCTGTTTTTT. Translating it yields CSGGQGSGELFF.

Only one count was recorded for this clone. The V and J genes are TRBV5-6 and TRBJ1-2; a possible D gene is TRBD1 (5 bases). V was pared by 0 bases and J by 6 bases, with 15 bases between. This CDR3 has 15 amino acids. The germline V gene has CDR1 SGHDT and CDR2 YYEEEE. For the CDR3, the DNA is TGTGCCAGCAGCTTGGTCAGCAGGGTTGTTAATGGCTACACCTTC. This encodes CASSLVSRVVNGYTF.

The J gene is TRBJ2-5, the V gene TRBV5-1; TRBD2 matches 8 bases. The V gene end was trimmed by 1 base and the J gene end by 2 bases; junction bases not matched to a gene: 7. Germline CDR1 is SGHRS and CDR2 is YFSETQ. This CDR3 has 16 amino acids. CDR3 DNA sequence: TGCGCCAGCAGCTTGATCCGGGGGGGAGCTCAAGAGACCCAGTACTTC. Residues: CASSLIRGGAQETQYF.

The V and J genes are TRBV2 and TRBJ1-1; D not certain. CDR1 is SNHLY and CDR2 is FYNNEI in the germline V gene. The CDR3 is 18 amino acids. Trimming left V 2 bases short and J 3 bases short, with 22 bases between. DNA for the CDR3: TGTGCCAGCAGTGAACATGGCCCCGCGACTTTCAAGGACACTGAAGCTTTCTTT. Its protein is CASSEHGPATFKDTEAFF.

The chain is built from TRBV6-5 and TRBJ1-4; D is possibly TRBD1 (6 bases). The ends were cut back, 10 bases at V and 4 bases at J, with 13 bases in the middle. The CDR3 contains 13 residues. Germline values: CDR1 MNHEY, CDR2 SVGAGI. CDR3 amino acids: CATRTEFNEKLFF. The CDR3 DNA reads TGTGCCACCAGGACAGAGTTTAATGAAAAACTGTTTTTT.

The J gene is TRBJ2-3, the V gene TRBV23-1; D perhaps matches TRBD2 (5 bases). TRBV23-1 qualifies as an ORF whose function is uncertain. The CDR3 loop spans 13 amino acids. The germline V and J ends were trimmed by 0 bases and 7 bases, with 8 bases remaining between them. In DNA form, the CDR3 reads TGCGCCAGCAGTCAATCGAGGGATTATACGCAGTATTTT. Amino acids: CASSQSRDYTQYF.

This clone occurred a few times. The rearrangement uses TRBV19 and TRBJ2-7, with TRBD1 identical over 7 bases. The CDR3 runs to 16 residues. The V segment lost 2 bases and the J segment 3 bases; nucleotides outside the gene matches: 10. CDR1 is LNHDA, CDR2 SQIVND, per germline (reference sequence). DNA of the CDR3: TGTGCCAGTAGTATACTCGGGACAGAACATCTCTACGAGCAGTACTTC. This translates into CASSILGTEHLYEQYF.

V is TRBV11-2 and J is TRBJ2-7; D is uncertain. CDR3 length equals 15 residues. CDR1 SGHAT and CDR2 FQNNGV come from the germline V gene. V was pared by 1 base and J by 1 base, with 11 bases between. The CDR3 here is CASSLGADWSYEQYF. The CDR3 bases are TGTGCCAGCAGCTTAGGGGCCGATTGGTCCTACGAGCAGTACTTC.